Listed below are T cell receptor beta chains from one sample, sequenced in a study of glioma-infiltrating T cells after dendritic cell vaccination. Profiling relied on immunoSEQ multiplex PCR, and the TCRdb table lists in-frame clones only, not all of them. The sample lists about 50,000 clones, approximately 89% occurring once. The source material was blood, sampled after dendritic cell vaccination. The receptors shown here come from a human donor with glioblastoma. Both conserved end residues are part of each CDR3. D genes are given only for firm matches. Size is omitted from some rows. Given values are once, few, many or a class for expanded clones.

D,size,J,V,CDR3,DNA
TRBD1,-,TRBJ2-1,TRBV9,CASSPQGAGSYNEQFF,TGTGCCAGCAGCCCCCAGGGGGCCGGCTCCTACAATGAGCAGTTCTTC
-,-,TRBJ2-1,TRBV4-1,CASSQGTQVSYNEQFF,TGCGCCAGCAGCCAAGGGACACAAGTTAGCTACAATGAGCAGTTCTTC
TRBD1,-,TRBJ2-4,TRBV7-2,CASRVDRGGVAKNIQYF,TGTGCCAGCAGAGTGGACAGGGGGGGGGTGGCCAAAAACATTCAGTACTTC
TRBD2,-,TRBJ2-1,TRBV15,CATSGTSGAYNEQFF,TGTGCCACCAGCGGTACTAGCGGGGCTTACAATGAGCAGTTCTTC
TRBD1,-,TRBJ1-2,TRBV5-4,CASSRDRGSNYGYTF,TGTGCCAGCAGCCGAGACAGGGGGTCGAACTATGGCTACACCTTC
TRBD2,-,TRBJ2-3,TRBV27,CASTHLYPGLAGEQDTQYF,TGTGCCAGCACTCATCTTTACCCAGGACTAGCGGGAGAGCAAGATACGCAGTATTTT
TRBD1,-,TRBJ1-1,TRBV5-1,CASSRTGGRVGSEAFF,TGCGCCAGCAGCAGAACAGGGGGCCGAGTTGGTTCTGAAGCTTTCTTT
-,-,TRBJ1-1,TRBV5-1,CASREQGTTEAFF,TGCGCCAGTCGTGAGCAGGGTACCACTGAAGCTTTCTTT
TRBD2,-,TRBJ2-1,TRBV6-1,CASRRLAGINEQFF,TGTGCCAGCAGGCGACTAGCGGGAATCAATGAGCAGTTCTTC
-,-,TRBJ2-1,TRBV12-5,CASGFTTGGQFF,TGTGCTAGTGGCTTCACGACCGGGGGGCAGTTCTTC
-,few,TRBJ1-2,TRBV6-5,CASSYDSEYGYTF,TGTGCCAGCAGTTACGACAGCGAATATGGCTACACCTTC
-,-,TRBJ2-1,TRBV28,CASSFVNEQFF,TGTGCCAGCAGTTTCGTGAATGAGCAGTTCTTC
TRBD1,-,TRBJ2-7,TRBV7-2,CASSRTGGKYEQYF,TGTGCCAGCAGCAGGACAGGGGGCAAGTACGAGCAGTACTTC
-,-,TRBJ1-1,TRBV7-8,CASSLVVGREAFF,TGTGCCAGCAGCTTAGTTGTGGGCCGGGAAGCTTTCTTT
TRBD1,-,TRBJ1-2,TRBV30,CAWGQGNYGYTF,TGTGCCTGGGGACAGGGGAACTATGGCTACACCTTC
-,-,TRBJ2-7,TRBV7-8,CASSPGGRGYGQYF,TGTGCCAGCAGCCCTGGGGGGAGAGGCTACGGGCAGTACTTC
-,-,TRBJ2-7,TRBV7-9,CASSSAGLYEQYF,TGTGCCAGCAGCTCCGCCGGTCTTTACGAGCAGTACTTC
-,-,TRBJ2-1,TRBV7-2,CASSQPMDIKGNEQFF,TGTGCCAGCAGCCAGCCCATGGACATTAAGGGCAATGAGCAGTTCTTC
-,once,TRBJ2-3,TRBV7-2,CASSSDRSRQYF,TGTGCCAGCAGCTCAGACAGGAGTAGGCAGTATTTT
-,-,TRBJ1-3,TRBV30,CAWSVPGSGNTIYF,TGTGCCTGGAGTGTTCCGGGGTCTGGAAACACCATATATTTT